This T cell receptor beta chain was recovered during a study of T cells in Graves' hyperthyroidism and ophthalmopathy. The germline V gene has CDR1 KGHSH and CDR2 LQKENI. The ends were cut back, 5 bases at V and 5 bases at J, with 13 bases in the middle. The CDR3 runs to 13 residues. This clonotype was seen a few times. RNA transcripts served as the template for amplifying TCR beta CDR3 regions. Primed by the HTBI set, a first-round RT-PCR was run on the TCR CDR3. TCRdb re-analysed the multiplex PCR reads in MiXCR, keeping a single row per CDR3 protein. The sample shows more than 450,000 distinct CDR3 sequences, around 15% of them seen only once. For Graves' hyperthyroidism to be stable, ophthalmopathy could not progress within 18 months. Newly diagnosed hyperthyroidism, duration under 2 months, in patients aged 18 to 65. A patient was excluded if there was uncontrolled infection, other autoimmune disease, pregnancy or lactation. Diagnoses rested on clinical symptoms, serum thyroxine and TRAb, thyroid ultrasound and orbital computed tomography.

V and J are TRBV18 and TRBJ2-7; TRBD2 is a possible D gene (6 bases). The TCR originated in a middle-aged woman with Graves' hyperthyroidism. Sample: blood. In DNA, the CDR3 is TGTGCCAGCTCAGTTGGAGGGTATGACGAGCAGTACTTC. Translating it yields CASSVGGYDEQYF.